One sample yielded the 9 T cell receptor beta chains listed below, sequenced in a study of tumor-infiltrating lymphocytes in primary liver carcinoma. A constant-region primer served to make TCR beta cDNA from roughly 460 ng total RNA. Generation of the TCR beta libraries relied on three nested multiplex PCR rounds using slightly modified ARM-PCR. For around 11 cycles apiece, the opening two PCR rounds ran with TRBV1-TRBV30 forward primers and a C-beta reverse primer. TCRdb re-called the multiplex PCR reads through MiXCR, storing one row per CDR3 protein. The data hold about 120,000 distinct CDR3 sequences, with around two thirds observed a single time. It was from around 20-30 mg of unsorted bulk tissue that RNA and DNA were co-extracted. Sequenced input: liver tumor tissue from sampling region 1. Subset given: tumor region T1, superior pole. Source of these receptors: a woman between 55 and 75 years old with primary liver carcinoma and hepatitis B virus infection.

This clonotype was seen many times. The V gene is TRBV4-1, the J gene TRBJ2-3, with TRBD1 matching 8 bases. V gave up 2 bases and J gave up 3 bases; unmatched junction bases: 7. Germline V lookup: CDR1 MGHRA, CDR2 YSYEKL. The CDR3 sequence is 16 residues long. CDR3 nucleotides: TGCGCCAGCAGCCAAACGGGCAGGGGGCCTACAGATACGCAGTATTTT. Its protein product is CASSQTGRGPTDTQYF.

A few counts support this clonotype. The V and J genes are TRBV7-9 and TRBJ1-3; D uncertain. Trimming stripped 5 bases from V and 4 bases from J, with 15 bases between. This CDR3 spans 15 amino acids. Germline CDR1 is SEHNR and CDR2 is FQNEAQ (reference sequence). CDR3 in amino acids: CASSQDRVRGNTIYF. The CDR3 nucleotides are TGTGCCAGCAGCCAAGACCGGGTCCGAGGAAACACCATATATTTT. Drawing the rest from reference TRBV7-9 and TRBJ1-3, the complete variable domain is DTGVSQNPRHKITKRGQNVTFRCDPISEHNRLYWYRQTLGQGPEFLTYFQNEAQLEKSRLLSDRFSAERPKGSFSTLEIQRTEQGDSAMYLCASSQDRVRGNTIYFGEGSWLTVV.

This clonotype was detected a few times. V is TRBV28 and J is TRBJ2-6; possibly TRBD1 or TRBD2 for D (5 bases each). This CDR3 spans 16 amino acids. Germline loops: CDR1 MDHEN, CDR2 SYDVKM. V lost 4 bases, J lost 4 bases, and 14 bases lay in between. The CDR3 DNA reads TGTGCCAGCAGTTCATCCGGGACGGACGGGGCCAACGTCCTGACTTTC. It is translated as CASSSSGTDGANVLTF.

The chain employs TRBV10-3 and TRBJ2-1, with 10 bases identical to TRBD2. Germline-derived CDR1 and CDR2 are ENHRY and SYGVKD. The J segment lost 2 bases and the V segment lost 5 bases, leaving 15 bases of the junction unmatched. CDR3 length: 19 amino acids. The CDR3 spells CAISPMTGRSGRAYNEQFF. The CDR3 DNA reads TGTGCCATCAGTCCCATGACAGGGAGAAGCGGGAGGGCCTACAATGAGCAGTTCTTC.

The chain has TRBV18 and TRBJ2-3, with 7 nucleotides matching TRBD2. With V trimmed by 2 bases and J by 6 bases, 8 bases remained unmatched. Per the germline V gene, CDR1 is KGHSH and CDR2 is LQKENI. The CDR3 totals 15 residues. In nucleotides, the CDR3 is TGTGCCAGCTCACCAGGCGGGAGTGAAGTGGATACGCAGTATTTT. It codes for CASSPGGSEVDTQYF.

Comments on this clonotype: The CDR3 does not end in the conserved phenylalanine or tryptophan, so this is likely a read error. The rearrangement joins TRBV29-1 to TRBJ2-7; 11 nucleotides match TRBD1. The CDR3 contains 13 residues. Germline V lookup: CDR1 SQVTM, CDR2 ANQGSEA. CDR3 in amino acids: CIARTGGEYEQYI. CDR3 coding DNA: TGCATTGCTAGGACAGGGGGCGAATACGAGCAGTACATC.

This clonotype was counted at least ten times. The chain is built from TRBV6-5 and TRBJ2-7, with 10 bases that match TRBD2. Germline assignment: CDR1 MNHEY and CDR2 SVGAGI. This CDR3 comprises 20 residues. V gave up 4 bases and J gave up 1 base; unmatched junction bases: 19. CDR3 protein: CASSSRRVKGVSGGSYEQYF. The CDR3 bases are TGTGCCAGCAGTTCCCGGAGAGTGAAGGGGGTTAGCGGGGGGTCCTACGAGCAGTACTTC.

Of note for this clonotype: The junction departs from germline at one end; a sequencing error may be responsible. This rearrangement joins TRBV11-2 to TRBJ2-7, with unresolved D. Germline CDR1 reads SGHAT; CDR2 reads FQNNGV. The CDR3 is 13 amino acids. The CDR3: CAGSLEILGKQYF. The CDR3 DNA reads as TGTGCCGGCAGCTTAGAGATCTTAGGGAAGCAGTACTTC.

This clonotype was seen just once. The junction and the germline gene differ at one end; a read error may be behind it. The V call is TRBV11-2, the J call TRBJ2-1, with 10 nucleotides matching TRBD2. Germline loops: CDR1 SGHAT, CDR2 FQNNGV. CDR3 length: 14 residues. The CDR3 region is CASSQTSGNNEQLF. DNA of the CDR3: TGTGCCAGCAGCCAAACTAGCGGGAACAATGAGCAGCTCTTC.